The 13 T cell receptor beta chains below come from one sample, sequenced in a study of blood T cell repertoires in COVID-19. TCRdb's table, derived via immunoSEQ multiplex PCR, lists solely in-frame clones and lacks some. The sample has some 30,000 clones; 88% are singletons. Material: peripheral blood. The receptors here all came from a human donor in a cohort sampled during active COVID-19.

Regarding this clone: Other DNA sequences in the same sample also yield this CDR3. This chain's CDR3 is CASSLDTGQGMNEQFF. The CDR3 coding sequence is TGCGCCAGCAGCCTGGATACGGGACAGGGAATGAATGAGCAGTTCTTC. The chain links TRBV5-1 to TRBJ2-1, with 9 bases identical to TRBD1. This CDR3 has 16 amino acids. Germline lookup yields CDR1 SGHRS and CDR2 YFSETQ. The junction had 12 bases not matched to a gene; V was cut back by 4 bases and J by 7 bases.

The CDR3 sequence: CASNQGEQGYGTGELFF. The DNA for the CDR3 is TGTGCCAGCAACCAGGGGGAACAGGGGTATGGGACCGGGGAGCTGTTTTTT. This chain uses TRBV7-8 with TRBJ2-2; 7 nucleotides match TRBD1. From germline, CDR1 is SGHVS and CDR2 FQNEAQ. With V trimmed by 7 bases and J by 5 bases, 16 bases remained unmatched. The CDR3 covers 17 residues.

The V and J genes are TRBV3-1 (or the pseudogene TRBV3-2) and TRBJ2-5; 8 bases match TRBD1. Germline CDR1 reads LGHDT; CDR2 reads YNNKEL (reference sequence). The CDR3 has 16 amino acids. J lost 2 bases, V lost 4 bases, and 9 bases had no gene match. The CDR3 coding sequence is TGTGCCAGCAGCCCCCCCCAGGGGGCCCCACAAGAGACCCAGTACTTC. It encodes CASSPPQGAPQETQYF.

The rearrangement uses TRBV7-8 and TRBJ1-5, with 7 bases fitting TRBD1. Per germline, CDR1 SGHVS and CDR2 FQNEAQ. J lost 2 bases, V lost 3 bases, and 4 bases had no gene match. The CDR3 runs 15 residues. The CDR3 spells CASSLTGFGNQPQHF. In DNA, the CDR3 is TGTGCCAGCAGCTTGACAGGGTTTGGCAATCAGCCCCAGCATTTT.

This sequence joins TRBV7-2 and TRBJ2-7, with 11 nucleotides matching TRBD1. The ends lost 6 bases at V and 2 bases at J; junction bases unmatched: 6. The CDR3 extends over 15 amino acids. The germline CDR1 and CDR2 sequences are SGHTA and FQGNSA. The CDR3 loop is CASSSRTGGAYEQYF. CDR3 sequence (DNA): TGTGCCAGCAGTTCCCGGACAGGGGGCGCCTACGAGCAGTACTTC.

The gene calls are TRBV14 and TRBJ2-1; 8 positions match TRBD2. V dropped 1 base and J dropped 3; count of bases not matched to a gene: 5. The length of the CDR3 is 16 residues. Germline V gene data show CDR1 as SGHDN and CDR2 as FVKESK. In DNA, the CDR3 is TGTGCCAGCAGCCAAGCTCGGGGGGGGGTCTACAATGAGCAGTTCTTC. Translated, it gives CASSQARGGVYNEQFF.

The gene calls are TRBV5-1 and TRBJ2-7; tentatively, D is TRBD1 (6 bases). The V end was cut by 0 bases, the J end by 7 bases, with 17 bases between. The CDR3 runs to 15 residues. CDR1 and CDR2 (germline): SGHRS, YFSETQ. Written as DNA, the CDR3 is TGCGCCAGCAGCTTGGAGTTTGGCAGGGGACGTGAGCAGTACTTC. The encoded protein is CASSLEFGRGREQYF.

This clone turned up a few times. This chain links TRBV10-3 with TRBJ1-6; 10 positions agree with TRBD1. V lost 4 bases and J lost 6; bases outside the gene matches: 6. CDR1 and CDR2 from the germline V gene are ENHRY and SYGVKD. The CDR3 runs to 16 residues. The CDR3 nucleotides read TGTGCCATCAGTGCGACAGGGGGCGTGGGTAATTCACCCCTCCACTTT. The encoded protein is CAISATGGVGNSPLHF.

This chain joins TRBV7-9 and TRBJ1-3; D unclear. The CDR3 spans 13 residues. Germline V gives CDR1 SEHNR, CDR2 FQNEAQ (reference sequence). V was shortened by 5 bases and J by 11 bases, with 16 bases between the two germline ends. The CDR3 here is CASSPPRHPAIYF. The CDR3 DNA reads as TGTGCCAGCAGCCCCCCCCGACACCCCGCCATATATTTT.

The V call is TRBV29-1, the J call TRBJ2-7; a possible D gene is TRBD1 (5 bases). Trimming shortened V by 8 bases and J by 1 base, and 15 bases separated the two germline ends. The CDR3 length is 13 residues. Germline V gene sequence: CDR1 SQVTM, CDR2 ANQGSEA. The CDR3 loop is CSIRPQGSYEQYF. DNA of the CDR3: TGCAGCATTCGTCCCCAGGGTTCCTACGAGCAGTACTTC.

The chain employs TRBV11-2 and TRBJ2-3, with D possibly TRBD1 on 6 matching bases. In germline, CDR1 is SGHAT, CDR2 FQNNGV. There are 17 residues in the CDR3. The V gene lost 1 base and the J gene lost 4 bases, with 18 bases spanning the gap. This chain's CDR3 is CASSLGLTGFLADTQYF. The CDR3 DNA reads as TGTGCCAGCAGCTTAGGATTGACAGGCTTTTTAGCAGATACGCAGTATTTT.

CDR3 loop: CAWSLQGALGRAQHF. The CDR3 DNA reads TGTGCCTGGAGTCTACAGGGGGCGTTGGGTCGGGCCCAGCATTTT. The genes are TRBV30 and TRBJ1-5; 9 bases map to TRBD1. This CDR3 has 15 residues. The V and J ends lost 2 bases and 11 bases, in that order; junction bases with no gene match: 13. CDR1 GTSNPN and CDR2 SVGIG come from the germline V gene (reference sequence).

This chain joins TRBV6-6 and TRBJ1-3, with D unclear. V was cut by 6 bases and J by 0 bases, with 12 bases left in between. Germline loops: CDR1 MNHNY, CDR2 SVGAGI (reference sequence). The CDR3 has 15 amino acids. This chain's CDR3 is CASRGDGYSGNTIYF. The CDR3, as DNA: TGTGCCAGCAGGGGCGACGGTTACTCTGGAAACACCATATATTTT.